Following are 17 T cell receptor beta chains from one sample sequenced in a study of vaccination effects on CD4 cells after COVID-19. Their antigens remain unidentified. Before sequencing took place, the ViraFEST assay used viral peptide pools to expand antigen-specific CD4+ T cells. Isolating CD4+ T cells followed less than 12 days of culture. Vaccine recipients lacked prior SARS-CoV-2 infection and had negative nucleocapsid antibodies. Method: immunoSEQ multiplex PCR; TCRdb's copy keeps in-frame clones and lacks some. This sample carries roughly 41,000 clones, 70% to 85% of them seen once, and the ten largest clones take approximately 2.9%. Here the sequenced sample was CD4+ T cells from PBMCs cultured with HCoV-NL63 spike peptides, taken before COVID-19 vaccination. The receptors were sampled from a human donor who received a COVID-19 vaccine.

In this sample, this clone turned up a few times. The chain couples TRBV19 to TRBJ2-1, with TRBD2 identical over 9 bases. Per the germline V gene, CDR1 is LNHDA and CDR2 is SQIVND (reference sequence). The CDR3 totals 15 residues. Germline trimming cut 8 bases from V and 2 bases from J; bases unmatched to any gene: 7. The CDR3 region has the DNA TGTGCCAGTGCCAGGGCTAGCGGGGCCTACAATGAGCAGTTCTTC. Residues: CASARASGAYNEQFF. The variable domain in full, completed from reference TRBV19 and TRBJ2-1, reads DGGITQSPKYLFRKEGQNVTLSCEQNLNHDAMYWYRQDPGQGLRLIYYSQIVNDFQKGDIAEGYSVSREKKESFPLTVTSAQKNPTAFYLCASARASGAYNEQFFGPGTRLTVL.

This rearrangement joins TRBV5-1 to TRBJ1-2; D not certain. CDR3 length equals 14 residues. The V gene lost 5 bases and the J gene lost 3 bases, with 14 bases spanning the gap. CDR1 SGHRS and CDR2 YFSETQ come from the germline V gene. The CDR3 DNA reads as TGCGCCAGCAGTTACGGAGGGTCCGACTATGGCTACACCTTC. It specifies CASSYGGSDYGYTF. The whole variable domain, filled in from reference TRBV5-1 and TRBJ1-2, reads KAGVTQTPRYLIKTRGQQVTLSCSPISGHRSVSWYQQTPGQGLQFLFEYFSETQRNKGNFPGRFSGRQFSNSRSEMNVSTLELGDSALYLCASSYGGSDYGYTFGSGTRLTVV.

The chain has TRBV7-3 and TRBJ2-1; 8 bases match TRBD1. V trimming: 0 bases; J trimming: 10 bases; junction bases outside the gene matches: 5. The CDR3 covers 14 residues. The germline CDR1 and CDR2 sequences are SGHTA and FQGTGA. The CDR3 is CASSLTQGAKEQFF. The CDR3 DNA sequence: TGTGCCAGCAGCTTAACCCAGGGGGCAAAGGAGCAGTTCTTC.

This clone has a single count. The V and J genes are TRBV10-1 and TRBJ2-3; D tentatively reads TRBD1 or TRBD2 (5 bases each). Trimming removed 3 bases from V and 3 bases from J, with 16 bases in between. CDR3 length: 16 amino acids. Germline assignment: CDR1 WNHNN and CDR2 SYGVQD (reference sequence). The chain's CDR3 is CASSDLGDPETDTQYF. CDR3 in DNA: TGCGCCAGCAGTGATTTGGGGGACCCAGAGACAGATACGCAGTATTTT.

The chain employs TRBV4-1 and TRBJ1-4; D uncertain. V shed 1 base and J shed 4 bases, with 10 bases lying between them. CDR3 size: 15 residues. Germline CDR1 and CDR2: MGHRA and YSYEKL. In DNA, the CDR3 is TGCGCCAGCAGCCAAGTCCGGCAGATTAATGAAAAACTGTTTTTT. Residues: CASSQVRQINEKLFF.

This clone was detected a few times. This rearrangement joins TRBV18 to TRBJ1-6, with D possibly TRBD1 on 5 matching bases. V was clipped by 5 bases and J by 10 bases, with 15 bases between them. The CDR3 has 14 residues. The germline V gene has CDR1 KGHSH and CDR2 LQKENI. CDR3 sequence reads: CASSTGLTVSPLHF. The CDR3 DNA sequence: TGTGCCAGCTCAACAGGATTGACGGTGTCACCCCTCCACTTT.

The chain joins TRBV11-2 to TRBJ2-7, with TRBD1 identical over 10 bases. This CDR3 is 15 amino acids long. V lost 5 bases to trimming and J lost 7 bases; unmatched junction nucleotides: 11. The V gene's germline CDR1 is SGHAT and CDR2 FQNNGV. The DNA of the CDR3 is TGTGCCAGCAGCCCCGACAGGGGGCAATTCGATGAGCAGTACGTC. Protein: CASSPDRGQFDEQYV.

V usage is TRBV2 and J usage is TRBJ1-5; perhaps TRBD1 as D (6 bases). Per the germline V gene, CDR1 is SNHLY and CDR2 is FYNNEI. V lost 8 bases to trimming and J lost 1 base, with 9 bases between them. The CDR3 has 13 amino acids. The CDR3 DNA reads TGTGCCAGCGGTAGGGGGAGCAATCAGCCCCAGCATTTT. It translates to CASGRGSNQPQHF.

CDR3 protein: CASSLGVRGGLITDTQYF. For the CDR3, the DNA is TGTGCCAGCAGCTTAGGGGTCAGAGGGGGCCTTATCACAGATACGCAGTATTTT. This chain connects TRBV7-2 to TRBJ2-3, with 7 nucleotides matching TRBD1. V gave up 1 base and J gave up 2 bases; unmatched junction bases: 12. The CDR3 runs to 18 residues. The germline V gene has CDR1 SGHTA and CDR2 FQGNSA.

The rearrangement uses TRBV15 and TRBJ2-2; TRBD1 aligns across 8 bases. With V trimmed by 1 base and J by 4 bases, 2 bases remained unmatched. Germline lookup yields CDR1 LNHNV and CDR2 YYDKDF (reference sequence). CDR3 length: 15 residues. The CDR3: CATSRVTGGTGELFF. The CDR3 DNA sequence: TGTGCCACCAGCAGAGTTACAGGGGGCACCGGGGAGCTGTTTTTT. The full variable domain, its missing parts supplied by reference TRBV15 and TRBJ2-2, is DAMVIQNPRYQVTQFGKPVTLSCSQTLNHNVMYWYQQKSSQAPKLLFHYYDKDFNNEADTPDNFQSRRPNTSFCFLDIRSPGLGDTAMYLCATSRVTGGTGELFFGEGSRLTVL.

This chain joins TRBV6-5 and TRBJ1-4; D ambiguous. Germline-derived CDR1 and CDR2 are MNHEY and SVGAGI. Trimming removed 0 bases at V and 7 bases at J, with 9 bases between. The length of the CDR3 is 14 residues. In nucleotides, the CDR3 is TGTGCCAGCAGTTACTCGGGCAGGCCTGAAAAACTGTTTTTT. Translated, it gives CASSYSGRPEKLFF.

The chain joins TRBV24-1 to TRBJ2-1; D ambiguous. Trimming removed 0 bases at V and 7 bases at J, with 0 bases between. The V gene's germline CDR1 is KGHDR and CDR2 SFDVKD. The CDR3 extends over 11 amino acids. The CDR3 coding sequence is TGTGCCACCAGTGATTTGAATGAGCAGTTCTTC. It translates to CATSDLNEQFF.

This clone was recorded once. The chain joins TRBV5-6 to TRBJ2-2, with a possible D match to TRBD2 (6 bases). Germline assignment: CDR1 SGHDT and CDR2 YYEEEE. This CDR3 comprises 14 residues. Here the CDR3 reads CTNGRGAGGGELFF. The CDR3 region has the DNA TGTACCAATGGACGAGGGGCCGGGGGCGGGGAGCTGTTTTTT.

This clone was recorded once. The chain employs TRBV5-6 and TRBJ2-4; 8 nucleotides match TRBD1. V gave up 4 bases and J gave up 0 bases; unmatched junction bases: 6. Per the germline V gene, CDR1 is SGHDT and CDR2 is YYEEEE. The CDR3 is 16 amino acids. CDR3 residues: CASSQDRAQAKNIQYF. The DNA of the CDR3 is TGTGCCAGCAGCCAGGACAGGGCCCAAGCCAAAAACATTCAGTACTTC.

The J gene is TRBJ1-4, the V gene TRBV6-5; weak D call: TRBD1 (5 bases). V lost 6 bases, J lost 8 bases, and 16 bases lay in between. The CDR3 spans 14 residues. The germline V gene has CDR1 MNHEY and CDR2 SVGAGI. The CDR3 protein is CASRPQLGHEKLFF. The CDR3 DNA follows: TGTGCCAGCAGACCTCAGTTGGGGCACGAAAAACTGTTTTTT.

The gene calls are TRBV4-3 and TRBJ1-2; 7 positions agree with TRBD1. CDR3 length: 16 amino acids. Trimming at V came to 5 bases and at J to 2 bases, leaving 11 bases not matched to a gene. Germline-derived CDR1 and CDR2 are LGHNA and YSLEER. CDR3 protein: CASSLDRRNWNYGYTF. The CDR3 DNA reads TGCGCCAGCAGCTTGGACAGGAGAAACTGGAACTATGGCTACACCTTC.

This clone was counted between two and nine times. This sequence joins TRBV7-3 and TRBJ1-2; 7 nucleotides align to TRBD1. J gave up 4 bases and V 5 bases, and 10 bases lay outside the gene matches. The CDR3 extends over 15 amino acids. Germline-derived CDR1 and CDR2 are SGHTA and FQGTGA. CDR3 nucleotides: TGTGCCAGCAGCCCCAGGGGGGAGGCTTCCTATGGCTACACCTTC. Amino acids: CASSPRGEASYGYTF.